This TCR beta chain was recorded in a study of regulatory T cells in long-lasting Graves disease. Background on the study: It was over 5 years of antithyroid drugs, with positive TSH receptor antibodies, that meant persistent Graves' disease. Findings and limits, study-wide: TCR diversity was lower in persistent Graves' patients (versus newly diagnosed ones). Repertoires from persistent disease leaned toward TRBV28, TRBJ1-2 and TRBJ2-5.

Time point described: persistent/refractory GD, antithyroid drugs over 5 years with positive TRAb. From RNA extracted from PBMCs, the TCR library was made. Per germline, CDR1 LNHDA and CDR2 SQIVND (reference sequence). Trimming took 2 bases from V and 0 from J, leaving 11 bases between them. The CDR3 totals 17 residues. The TCR beta library used iRepertoire HTBI primers with Arm-PCR amplification of CDR3. TCRdb ran MiXCR on the multiplex PCR reads and lists one entry per CDR3 protein. The sample consists of 300,000 to 500,000 distinct CDR3 sequences, less than 25% of them appearing once. On this clonotype itself: Its target is unknown.

Sequenced here: peripheral blood mononuclear cells (PBMCs), sampled when the disease was refractory, from a patient treated with antithyroid drugs. This chain connects TRBV19 to TRBJ2-6, with no clear D. This clonotype was sampled from a female donor with Graves disease. For the CDR3, the DNA is TGTGCCAGTAGTATATGGCGTGAGGACTCTGGGGCCAACGTCCTGACTTTC. This translates into CASSIWREDSGANVLTF.